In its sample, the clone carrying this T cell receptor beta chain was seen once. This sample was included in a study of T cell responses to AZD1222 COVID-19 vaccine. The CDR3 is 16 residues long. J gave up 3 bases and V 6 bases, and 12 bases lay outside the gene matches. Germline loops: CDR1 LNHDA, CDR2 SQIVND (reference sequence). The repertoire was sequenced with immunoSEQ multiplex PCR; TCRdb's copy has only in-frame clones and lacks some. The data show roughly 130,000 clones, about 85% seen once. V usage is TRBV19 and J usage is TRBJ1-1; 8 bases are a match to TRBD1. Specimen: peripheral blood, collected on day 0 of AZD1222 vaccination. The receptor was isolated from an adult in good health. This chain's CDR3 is CASSRTGFSRYTEAFF. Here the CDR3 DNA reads TGTGCCAGTAGCCGGACAGGGTTCAGTAGGTACACTGAAGCTTTCTTT.